This record concerns one T cell receptor (beta chain) sequence. Here immunoSEQ multiplex PCR was the method, and the copy in TCRdb shows in-frame clones only, minus some. The table records about 4,200 clones, roughly 72% of them present only once. The data belong to a study of somatic mutations in cytotoxic T cells in rheumatoid arthritis. Germline CDR1 LNHDA, CDR2 SQIVND (reference sequence). The CDR3 runs 14 residues. The V end lost 4 bases, the J end lost 4 bases, and 12 bases lay between the germline ends. The sequenced sample was CD8+ T cells sorted from blood. V usage is TRBV19 and J usage is TRBJ2-3; D may correspond to TRBD1 or TRBD2 (5 bases each). This receptor was identified in an adult with rheumatoid arthritis. The CDR3 nucleotides are TGTGCCAGTAGTAGTGGGGACGGGGCAGATACGCAGTATTTT. Encoded protein: CASSSGDGADTQYF. The entire variable domain, with the rest obtained from reference TRBV19 and TRBJ2-3, is as follows: DGGITQSPKYLFRKEGQNVTLSCEQNLNHDAMYWYRQDPGQGLRLIYYSQIVNDFQKGDIAEGYSVSREKKESFPLTVTSAQKNPTAFYLCASSSGDGADTQYFGPGTRLTVL.